This note documents a single T cell receptor (beta chain) sequence. Its matching antigen is unknown. Trimming removed 4 bases at V and 2 bases at J, with 8 bases between. The length of the CDR3 is 13 residues. Looked up from germline, CDR1 is SNHLY and CDR2 is FYNNEI. PCR employed 60 Vbeta and 13 Jbeta primers. The repertoire was sequenced with immunoSEQ multiplex PCR; TCRdb's copy has only in-frame clones and lacks some. The table lists around 63,000 clones. This sample was included in a study of cytomegalovirus exposure and HLA in healthy donors. General study points: CMV serostatus alone was available as immune exposure information. Earlier findings revealed that most TCR beta V segments proved productive either about 87% or about 30% of the time. In vitro confirmation showed a few CMV-associated chains to be CMV antigen specific.

The sequence came from a woman aged 25 to 45 in good health and CMV-seronegative. Sample: PBMCs. The genes are TRBV2 and TRBJ2-5; D is possibly TRBD1 (6 bases). This chain's CDR3 is CASSGDKQETQYF. Written as DNA, the CDR3 is TGTGCCAGCAGTGGGGACAAACAAGAGACCCAGTACTTC.